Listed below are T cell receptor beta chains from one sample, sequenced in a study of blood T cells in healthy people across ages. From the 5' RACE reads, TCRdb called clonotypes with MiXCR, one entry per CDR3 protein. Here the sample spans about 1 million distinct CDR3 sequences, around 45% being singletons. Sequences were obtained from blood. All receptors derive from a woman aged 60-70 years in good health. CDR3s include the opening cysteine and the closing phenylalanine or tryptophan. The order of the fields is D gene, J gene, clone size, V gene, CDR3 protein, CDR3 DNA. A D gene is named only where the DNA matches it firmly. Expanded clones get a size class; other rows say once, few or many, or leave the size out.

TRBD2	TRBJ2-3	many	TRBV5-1	CASSLALAGTDTQYF	TGTGCCAGCAGCTTGGCTCTAGCGGGAACAGATACGCAGTATTTT
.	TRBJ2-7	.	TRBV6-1	CATTDSPSYEQYF	TGTGCCACCACTGACTCTCCCTCCTACGAGCAGTACTTC
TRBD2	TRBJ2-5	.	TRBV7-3	CASSSTLAGGGTQYF	TGTGCCAGCAGCTCCACGCTAGCGGGAGGTGGGACCCAGTACTTC
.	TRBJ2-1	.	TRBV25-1	CASSEVADNEQFF	TGTGCCAGCAGTGAAGTCGCAGACAATGAGCAGTTCTTC
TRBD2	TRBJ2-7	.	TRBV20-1	CSARTSGRVVSYNEQYF	TGCAGTGCGCGGACTAGCGGGAGGGTGGTCTCCTACAATGAGCAGTACTTC
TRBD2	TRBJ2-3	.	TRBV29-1	CSVPSGTSGFASTDTQYF	TGCAGCGTCCCTTCCGGGACTAGCGGGTTTGCTAGCACAGATACGCAGTATTTT
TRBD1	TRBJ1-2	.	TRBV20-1	CSALTGDYGYTF	TGCAGTGCGCTAACAGGGGACTATGGCTACACCTTC
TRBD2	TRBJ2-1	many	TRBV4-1	CASSQVVLAANEQFF	TGCGCCAGCAGCCAAGTCGTCCTAGCGGCTAATGAGCAGTTCTTC
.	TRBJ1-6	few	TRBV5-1	CASSVGTPADSYNSPLHF	TGCGCCAGCAGCGTCGGGACACCCGCGGACTCCTATAATTCACCCCTCCACTTT
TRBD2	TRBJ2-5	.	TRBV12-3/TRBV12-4	CASIPAGGPGGQYF	TGTGCCAGCATCCCAGCGGGAGGGCCGGGAGGGCAGTACTTC
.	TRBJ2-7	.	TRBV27	CASSLRGDIYYEQYF	TGTGCCAGCAGTTTAAGAGGGGACATCTATTACGAGCAGTACTTC
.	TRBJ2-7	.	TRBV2	CASRLQVSNEQYF	TGTGCCAGCAGACTTCAGGTGAGCAACGAGCAGTACTTC
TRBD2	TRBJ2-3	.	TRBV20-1	CSARDWLAGNRGTDTQYF	TGCAGTGCTAGAGATTGGCTAGCGGGAAACAGGGGCACAGATACGCAGTATTTT
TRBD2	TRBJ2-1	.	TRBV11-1	CASSLETSGSFGNEQFF	TGTGCCAGCAGCTTAGAGACTAGCGGGAGTTTTGGGAATGAGCAGTTCTTC
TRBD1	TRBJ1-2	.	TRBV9	CASSVEGGQGYGYTF	TGTGCCAGCAGCGTAGAGGGGGGACAGGGCTATGGCTACACCTTC
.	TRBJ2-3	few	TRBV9	CASSGGTPTDTQYF	TGTGCCAGCAGCGGGGGGACTCCGACAGATACGCAGTATTTT
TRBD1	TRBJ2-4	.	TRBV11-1	CASSEQGAANIQYF	TGTGCCAGCAGCGAACAGGGGGCGGCGAACATTCAGTACTTC
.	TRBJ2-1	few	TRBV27	CASSDSSSYNEQFF	TGTGCCAGCAGCGACAGTAGCTCCTACAATGAGCAGTTCTTC
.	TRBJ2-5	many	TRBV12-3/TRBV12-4	CASSLLGQETQYF	TGTGCCAGCAGTTTACTAGGTCAAGAGACCCAGTACTTC
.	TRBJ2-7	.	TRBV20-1	CSARRPGASSYNEQYF	TGCAGTGCTAGGAGACCCGGGGCTAGCTCCTACAATGAGCAGTACTTC
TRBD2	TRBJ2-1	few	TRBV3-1	CASSLLAEQFF	TGTGCCAGCAGCCTACTAGCGGAGCAGTTCTTC
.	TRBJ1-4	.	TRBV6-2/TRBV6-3	CASSSIGRNEKLFF	TGTGCTAGCAGTAGTATCGGCAGGAATGAAAAACTGTTTTTT
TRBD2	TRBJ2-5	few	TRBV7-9	CASSSGTSGRAGETQYF	TGTGCCAGCAGCTCCGGGACTAGCGGGAGGGCCGGGGAGACCCAGTACTTC
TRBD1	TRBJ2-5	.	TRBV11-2	CASSLEWTGAATQYF	TGTGCCAGCAGCTTAGAGTGGACAGGGGCCGCCACCCAGTACTTC
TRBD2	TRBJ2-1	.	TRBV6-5	CASSYRGGGQFF	TGTGCCAGCAGTTACCGGGGGGGCGGGCAGTTCTTC
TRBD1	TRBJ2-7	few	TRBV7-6	CASSPTPRDRDYEQYF	TGTGCCAGCAGCCCAACCCCCCGGGACAGGGACTACGAGCAGTACTTC
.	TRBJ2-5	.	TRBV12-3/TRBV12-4	CASSQKSGQYF	TGTGCCAGCAGTCAAAAAAGTGGGCAGTACTTC
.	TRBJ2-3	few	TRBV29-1	CSVSLTPTDTQYF	TGCAGCGTGAGCCTAACCCCCACAGATACGCAGTATTTT
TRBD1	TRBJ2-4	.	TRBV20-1	CSAEGQELNIQYF	TGCAGTGCGGAGGGACAGGAGCTAAACATTCAGTACTTC
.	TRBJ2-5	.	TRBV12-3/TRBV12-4	CASTWPGAQETQYF	TGTGCCAGCACGTGGCCCGGGGCGCAAGAGACCCAGTACTTC
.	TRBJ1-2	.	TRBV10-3	CAISNQQEGRNDYTF	TGTGCCATCAGTAATCAACAAGAGGGTAGGAATGACTACACCTTC